This T cell receptor beta chain was identified in a study of blood T cells in healthy people across ages. This CDR3 is built from 18 residues. The V gene's germline CDR1 is MNHNS and CDR2 SASEGT. The ends lost 2 bases at V and 5 bases at J; junction bases unmatched: 14. Primers used in a second PCR of about 6 to 11 cycles were a sample-barcoded 5' primer and a J-beta primer mix. Every molecule of cDNA carried a tag from a template-switch adaptor with 12 random nucleotides. Samples each returned at least 3 million CDR3-containing paired-end reads. TCRdb ran MiXCR on the 5' RACE reads and lists one entry per CDR3 protein. The table records roughly 1,500,000 distinct CDR3 sequences, 34% of them present only once. Researchers collected 9.5 to 10 milliliters of peripheral blood from every single donor. A minimum of 7 million PBMCs was isolated per sample.

This receptor was obtained from a woman in her 30s in good health. Sequencing was carried out using blood. The chain employs TRBV6-1 and TRBJ2-1; 8 bases are shared with TRBD2. In nucleotides, the CDR3 is TGTGCCAGCAGTGAAACGAAAACCGGGACTAGGTCGCACAATGAGCAGTTCTTC. Protein product: CASSETKTGTRSHNEQFF.